Listed here are 17 T cell receptor beta chains from one sample, sequenced in a study of graft-versus-host responses after intestinal transplantation. Libraries were prepared by immunoSEQ multiplex PCR; TCRdb keeps only in-frame clonotypes and omits some of them. The repertoire includes 25,000 to 35,000 clones, approximately 80% of them detected once, and approximately 20% sits in the top ten. Antigen specificity for these receptors is unknown. The source was unstimulated CD8+ T cells sorted from spleen or lymph node cells, collected before intestinal transplant. Every receptor here comes from a human donor who received an intestinal transplant.

The chain has TRBV5-1 and TRBJ2-1; the D gene is possibly TRBD2 (5 bases). The CDR3 has 12 amino acids. Germline CDR1 SGHRS, CDR2 YFSETQ. The V end was cut by 1 base, the J end by 10 bases, with 9 bases between. The CDR3 DNA sequence: TGCGCCAGCAGCTTGACTAGAGGAGAGCAGTTCTTC. Encoded protein: CASSLTRGEQFF.

This rearrangement joins TRBV4-2 to TRBJ2-3; maybe TRBD1 (5 bases). The germline CDR1 and CDR2 sequences are LGHNA and YNFKEQ. Trimming removed 8 bases from V and 6 bases from J, with 15 bases in between. The CDR3 is 13 amino acids. For the CDR3, the DNA is TGTGCCAGCGGACGTACGACAGTTGATACGCAGTATTTT. It translates to CASGRTTVDTQYF.

The chain joins TRBV11-3 to TRBJ1-2; the match to TRBD1 covers 8 bases. The CDR3 consists of 20 residues. From germline, CDR1 is SGHNT and CDR2 YENEEA. J was trimmed by 3 bases and V by 2 bases; bases with no gene match: 20. CDR3: CASSLKGPSRFQGADYGYTF. Here the CDR3 DNA reads TGTGCCAGCAGCTTAAAGGGCCCCTCACGTTTTCAGGGGGCCGACTATGGCTACACCTTC.

The chain recombines TRBV27 with TRBJ1-2; 9 bases line up with TRBD1. Germline lookup yields CDR1 MNHEY and CDR2 SMNVEV (reference sequence). CDR3 length: 17 amino acids. J gave up 0 bases and V 3 bases, and 8 bases lay outside the gene matches. As DNA, the CDR3 is TGTGCCAGCAGTTTCACAGGGGGCGCCCCCCCTAACTATGGCTACACCTTC. It is translated as CASSFTGGAPPNYGYTF.

This chain links TRBV7-3 with TRBJ2-1; TRBD2 aligns across 8 bases. From germline, CDR1 is SGHTA and CDR2 FQGTGA. The CDR3 sequence is 14 residues long. V was clipped by 6 bases and J by 7 bases; unmatched bases: 8. DNA of the CDR3: TGTGCCAGCAGTTTAGCGGGGAATTGGAATGAGCAGTTCTTC. As protein: CASSLAGNWNEQFF. The variable domain in full, completed from reference TRBV7-3 and TRBJ2-1, reads GAGVSQTPSNKVTEKGKYVELRCDPISGHTALYWYRQSLGQGPEFLIYFQGTGAADDSGLPNDRFFAVRPEGSVSTLKIQRTERGDSAVYLCASSLAGNWNEQFFGPGTRLTVL.

The genes are TRBV6-1 and TRBJ2-6, with unresolved D. Trimming cost V 4 bases and J 1 base, with 8 bases left between them. CDR1 is MNHNS, CDR2 SASEGT, per germline. The CDR3 consists of 15 residues. The CDR3 sequence is CASSVQYSGANVLTF. In DNA, the CDR3 is TGTGCCAGCAGTGTACAGTATTCTGGGGCCAACGTCCTGACTTTC.

The V call is TRBV4-1, the J call TRBJ2-7; D uncertain. Germline V lookup: CDR1 MGHRA, CDR2 YSYEKL. Deletions cut 2 bases from V and 4 bases from J, with 9 bases between. The CDR3 totals 13 residues. The CDR3 is CASSQFFIYEQYF. The CDR3 DNA reads TGCGCCAGCAGCCAATTCTTTATTTACGAGCAGTACTTC.

This chain uses TRBV5-1 with TRBJ2-3; maybe TRBD2 (6 bases). The ends were cut back, 0 bases at V and 1 base at J, with 12 bases in the middle. The CDR3 runs to 16 residues. In germline, CDR1 is SGHRS, CDR2 YFSETQ. CDR3 DNA: TGCGCCAGCAGCTTGGGGAGGGGAGAGGGCACAGATACGCAGTATTTT. Encoded protein: CASSLGRGEGTDTQYF.

This clone was seen a handful of times. The J gene is TRBJ1-4, the V gene TRBV7-9, with TRBD1 identical over 11 bases. The V gene's germline CDR1 is SEHNR and CDR2 FQNEAQ (reference sequence). After removal of 4 bases from V and 3 bases from J, the junction contained 7 bases not matched to a gene. The CDR3 spans 17 residues. CDR3: CASSSWTGGFANEKLFF. CDR3 DNA: TGTGCCAGCAGCTCGTGGACAGGGGGCTTTGCTAATGAAAAACTGTTTTTT.

This clone turned up a few times. J is TRBJ2-7 and V is TRBV7-2; no firm D call. The CDR3 is 13 residues long. Trimming stripped 0 bases from V and 6 bases from J, with 9 bases between. Germline V gene lookup returns CDR1 SGHTA and CDR2 FQGNSA. This CDR3 reads CASSLALRGEQYF. The CDR3 DNA is TGTGCCAGCAGCTTAGCGCTGAGAGGCGAGCAGTACTTC.

V and J are TRBV28 and TRBJ2-7; 7 nucleotides match TRBD2. This CDR3 spans 12 amino acids. V lost 7 bases and J lost 6; bases outside the gene matches: 6. CDR1 and CDR2 from the germline V gene are MDHEN and SYDVKM. CDR3 DNA sequence: TGTGCCAGCACCCCCGGGGGGTTCGAGCAGTACTTC. Translation: CASTPGGFEQYF. Full variable domain (rest looked up from reference TRBV28 and TRBJ2-7): DVKVTQSSRYLVKRTGEKVFLECVQDMDHENMFWYRQDPGLGLRLIYFSYDVKMKEKGDIPEGYSVSREKKERFSLILESASTNQTSMYLCASTPGGFEQYFGPGTRLTVT.

The V call is TRBV6-5, the J call TRBJ2-7; D perhaps matches TRBD1 (5 bases). The V end was cut by 4 bases, the J end by 0 bases, with 16 bases between. This CDR3 has 16 amino acids. The germline V gene encodes CDR1 MNHEY and CDR2 SVGAGI. CDR3 in DNA: TGTGCCAGCAGTTTTAGGATCGACGACAGCTCCTACGAGCAGTACTTC. This sequence encodes CASSFRIDDSSYEQYF.

The rearrangement joins TRBV7-6 to TRBJ1-3; TRBD1 is a possible D gene (5 bases). The CDR3 loop spans 14 amino acids. Germline assignment: CDR1 SGHVS and CDR2 FNYEAQ. V lost 7 bases and J lost 9, with 19 bases in between. Written as DNA, the CDR3 is TGTGCCAGCACCAGAGACAGCCTGGGAGGCACCATATATTTT. Amino acid sequence: CASTRDSLGGTIYF.

This rearrangement joins TRBV10-1 to TRBJ2-3; D not resolved. V was pared by 2 bases and J by 1 base, with 4 bases between. Germline-derived CDR1 and CDR2 are WNHNN and SYGVQD (reference sequence). CDR3 length: 13 amino acids. The CDR3: CASSEPGTDTQYF. The DNA of the CDR3 is TGCGCCAGCAGTGAGCCAGGCACAGATACGCAGTATTTT.

The chain combines TRBV19 with TRBJ1-6; D gene unclear. CDR3 length equals 15 residues. Germline V gene data show CDR1 as LNHDA and CDR2 as SQIVND (reference sequence). Trimming took off 8 bases at V and 2 bases at J, with 13 bases between the two ends. The CDR3 region is CASGERRTYNSPLHF. The DNA of the CDR3 is TGTGCCAGTGGCGAGAGGAGGACCTATAATTCACCCCTCCACTTT.

The gene calls are TRBV7-6 and TRBJ2-7; D ambiguous. V gave up 0 bases and J gave up 3 bases, with 9 bases separating them. CDR1 is SGHVS, CDR2 FNYEAQ, per germline. The CDR3 has 14 amino acids. CDR3 nucleotides: TGTGCCAGCAGCTTAGCTGGCCATATCTACGAGCAGTACTTC. It translates to CASSLAGHIYEQYF.

In DNA form, the CDR3 reads TGTGCCAGCAGTCAAACAGGGGGGAACACTGAAGCTTTCTTT. The encoded protein is CASSQTGGNTEAFF. The chain uses TRBV27 and TRBJ1-1, with 8 bases aligning to TRBD1. V trimming: 5 bases; J trimming: 1 base; junction bases outside the gene matches: 3. From germline, CDR1 is MNHEY and CDR2 SMNVEV (reference sequence). The CDR3 extends over 14 amino acids.